The T cell receptor beta chain described here comes from a study of T-cell reconstitution after alpha-beta-depleted transplantation in children. Unmatched junction bases numbered 9, after V lost 4 bases and J lost 7 bases. CDR1 is MNHEY and CDR2 is SMNVEV in the germline V gene (reference sequence). CDR3 size: 16 residues. Unique molecular identifiers were incorporated into the prepared TCRbeta library. TCRdb reprocessed the PCR reads via MiXCR and lists one record per CDR3 protein. In the table there are hundreds of thousands of distinct CDR3 sequences, more than 20% of which are singletons. In the case of this clonotype: The antigen is not known.

Study conclusions and caveats: Some patients owed their high day-60 TCRbeta diversity to surviving recipient T cells and thymic progenitors. Expanded graft clones, several hundred of them, were reportedly the source of alpha-beta T cells about two months after transplant. From newly produced T cells came most of the T-cell counts and diversity one year after transplant.

This TCR derives from a female patient aged 2 to 10 who had a stem cell transplant for congenital amegakaryocytic thrombocytopenia, so the T cells may come from the graft donor. The V gene is TRBV27, the J gene TRBJ2-1, with 11 bases fitting TRBD2. The sequenced sample was PBMCs, mostly from graft donor cells, obtained 360 days after TCRalphabeta/CD19-depleted stem cell transplant. This CDR3 reads CASSWITGLAVNEQFF. The CDR3 DNA reads as TGTGCCAGCAGTTGGATTACGGGACTAGCGGTGAATGAGCAGTTCTTC.